A single sample gave rise to the 32 T cell receptor beta chains below, sequenced in a study of T cells in Graves' hyperthyroidism and ophthalmopathy (dated by TCRdb to 2018 to 2020). Libraries were made using multiplex PCR. The instrument given in TCRdb is Illumina HiSeq 2000. TCR beta CDR3 regions were amplified from RNA transcripts. A first-round RT-PCR of the TCR CDR3 used the HTBI primer set with the Qiagen OneStep RT-PCR kit. Using fastp at Q25 and MiXCR, TCRdb reprocessed the public reads and kept productive beta chains. Rows are combined by CDR3 protein, so each entry shows the most common genes and DNA. The sample records over 700,000 distinct CDR3 sequences, around a third of which are singletons. The ten most abundant clones make up less than 35% of the sample. The specimen was blood. All receptors derive from a woman aged 35 to 49 with Graves' hyperthyroidism.

The chain links TRBV20-1 to TRBJ1-6, with D possibly TRBD1 on 6 matching bases. CDR1 is DFQATT, CDR2 SNEGSKA, per germline (reference sequence). V was cut by 4 bases and J by 9 bases, with 16 bases left in between. CDR3 length: 14 amino acids. CDR3 residues: CSAMGLAGASPLHF. The CDR3 region has the DNA TGCAGTGCTATGGGGCTAGCGGGGGCTTCACCCCTCCACTTT.

Notes on this clonotype: No conserved phenylalanine or tryptophan ends this CDR3, so it is likely a read error. J is TRBJ1-2 and V is TRBV5-1; 9 positions agree with TRBD1. Germline values: CDR1 SGHRS, CDR2 YFSETQ. The CDR3 extends over 17 amino acids. The ends lost 3 bases at V and 9 bases at J; junction bases unmatched: 18. The CDR3 spells CASSSEGAAGTGTSYTS. The CDR3, as DNA: TGCGCCAGCAGCTCCGAAGGGGCTGCTGGGACAGGGACTAGCTACACCTCC.

The rearrangement joins TRBV29-1 to TRBJ2-3, with 9 positions matching TRBD2. Germline V lookup: CDR1 SQVTM, CDR2 ANQGSEA. This CDR3 spans 15 amino acids. The junction had 18 bases not matched to a gene; V was cut back by 7 bases and J by 10 bases. The CDR3 DNA reads as TGCAGCGCCGTCATGGGTAGCGGGAGCGGGTTAGCGCAGTATTTT. Its translation is CSAVMGSGSGLAQYF.

Only one count was recorded for this clonotype. V is TRBV10-3 and J is TRBJ1-1; D is ambiguous. Germline loops: CDR1 ENHRY, CDR2 SYGVKD. This CDR3 spans 14 amino acids. V was pared by 5 bases and J by 0 bases, with 10 bases between. CDR3 coding DNA: TGTGCCATCAGTTACCTGGGGATGAACACTGAAGCTTTCTTT. It yields the protein CAISYLGMNTEAFF.

The rearrangement joins TRBV6-1 to TRBJ2-3; no firm D call. Germline CDR1 and CDR2: MNHNS and SASEGT. The V and J ends lost 3 bases and 0 bases respectively, with 7 bases between them. This CDR3 has 14 residues. The CDR3 protein is CASSDGYSTDTQYF. CDR3 nucleotides: TGTGCCAGCAGTGACGGCTACAGCACAGATACGCAGTATTTT.

The V call is TRBV6-1, the J call TRBJ1-5; D possibly corresponds to TRBD1 (5 bases). The CDR3 runs 16 residues. V was cut by 5 bases and J by 0 bases, with 14 bases left in between. CDR1 is MNHNS and CDR2 is SASEGT in the germline V gene. The CDR3 bases are TGTGCCAGCAGTCTCGGGACCGAGTATAGCAATCAGCCCCAGCATTTT. Translating it yields CASSLGTEYSNQPQHF.

The sample holds a few counts of this clonotype. The chain has TRBV24-1 and TRBJ2-5; 7 bases fit TRBD2. Per the germline V gene, CDR1 is KGHDR and CDR2 is SFDVKD. The CDR3 spans 14 residues. Unmatched junction bases numbered 18, after V lost 11 bases and J lost 10 bases. CDR3 sequence: CASLADRPTAIQYF. The CDR3 bases are TGTGCCAGCCTAGCGGATAGACCCACTGCGATCCAGTACTTC.

This clonotype was seen a handful of times. This chain links TRBV6-5 with TRBJ2-5, with TRBD1 matching over 8 bases. Trimming took 5 bases from V and 2 from J; bases not matched to a gene: 10. Germline assignment: CDR1 MNHEY and CDR2 SVGAGI. The CDR3 is 16 amino acids. The CDR3 region has the DNA TGTGCCAGCAGTGCTCGACCCGGGACAGGTCAAGAGACCCAGTACTTC. It codes for CASSARPGTGQETQYF.

This clonotype occurred many times. The chain couples TRBV20-1 to TRBJ2-5; 7 bases agree with TRBD1. V was clipped by 3 bases and J by 2 bases; unmatched bases: 9. CDR1 is DFQATT and CDR2 is SNEGSKA in the germline V gene (reference sequence). This CDR3 contains 15 residues. CDR3 nucleotides: TGCAGTGCTAGTGTCCTAGGACAGGCACAAGAGACCCAGTACTTC. It encodes CSASVLGQAQETQYF.

The sample holds many counts of this clonotype. This chain uses TRBV7-9 with TRBJ2-7; TRBD2 might be the D (6 bases). The CDR3 spans 12 residues. Germline V CDR1 and CDR2: SEHNR, FQNEAQ (reference sequence). The germline V and J ends were trimmed by 5 bases and 4 bases, with 9 bases remaining between them. CDR3 in DNA: TGTGCCAGCAGCCCCCGGGAGTACGAGCAGTACTTC. It encodes CASSPREYEQYF.

This clonotype has at least ten counts. The chain carries TRBV7-3 and TRBJ1-4; D remains unclear. V was trimmed by 5 bases and J by 0 bases, leaving 16 bases between them. The CDR3 is 17 amino acids. The germline V gene encodes CDR1 SGHTA and CDR2 FQGTGA. CDR3 sequence reads: CASSPSSKNPTNEKLFF. In DNA form, the CDR3 reads TGTGCCAGCAGCCCCTCATCCAAGAACCCAACTAATGAAAAACTGTTTTTT. The whole variable domain, filled in from reference TRBV7-3 and TRBJ1-4, reads GAGVSQTPSNKVTEKGKYVELRCDPISGHTALYWYRQSLGQGPEFLIYFQGTGAADDSGLPNDRFFAVRPEGSVSTLKIQRTERGDSAVYLCASSPSSKNPTNEKLFFGSGTQLSVL.

A few counts support this clonotype. A much larger clone differs by one base, so this may be a read error. V gene TRBV7-6 combines with J gene TRBJ1-6; D gene ambiguous. V was pared by 1 base and J by 11 bases, with 12 bases between. Germline CDR1 and CDR2: SGHVS and FNYEAQ. The CDR3 spans 14 residues. DNA for the CDR3: TGTGCCAGCAGCTTAGAAAATTCGAATCCACCCCTCCACTTT. It is translated as CASSLENSNPPLHF.

There are many counts of this clonotype. The rearrangement joins TRBV4-3 to TRBJ1-6; 7 nucleotides align to TRBD1. V was pared by 3 bases and J by 10 bases, with 12 bases of the junction left unmatched. Germline loops: CDR1 LGHNA, CDR2 YSLEER. This CDR3 is built from 16 residues. The CDR3 loop reads CASSQAYRGRDSPLHF. The DNA of the CDR3 is TGCGCCAGCAGCCAGGCCTACAGGGGACGGGACTCACCCCTCCACTTT.

V and J are TRBV5-5 and TRBJ2-7, with TRBD1 matching 8 bases. The CDR3 contains 15 residues. V shed 4 bases and J 3 bases; nucleotides not matched to a gene: 9. Looked up from germline, CDR1 is SGHKS and CDR2 is YYEKEE (reference sequence). The CDR3: CASSQHRDRNYEQYF. DNA for the CDR3: TGTGCCAGCAGCCAGCACCGGGACAGGAACTACGAGCAGTACTTC. The full variable domain, its missing parts supplied by reference TRBV5-5 and TRBJ2-7, is DAGVTQSPTHLIKTRGQQVTLRCSPISGHKSVSWYQQVLGQGPQFIFQYYEKEERGRGNFPDRFSARQFPNYSSELNVNALLLGDSALYLCASSQHRDRNYEQYFGPGTRLTVT.

V gene TRBV6-2 or TRBV6-3 combines with J gene TRBJ2-5; D gene uncertain. V was pared by 2 bases and J by 5 bases, with 15 bases between. This CDR3 is built from 15 residues. Germline V CDR1 and CDR2: MNHEY, SVGEGT. The CDR3 DNA follows: TGTGCCAGCAGTTACGGGCTCACGCCGACGGAGACCCAGTACTTC. Protein: CASSYGLTPTETQYF.

This chain links TRBV14 with TRBJ2-7; 13 nucleotides align to TRBD2. The junction had 6 bases not matched to a gene; V was cut back by 4 bases and J by 0 bases. CDR1 is SGHDN, CDR2 FVKESK, per germline. CDR3 length: 17 residues. In DNA form, the CDR3 reads TGTGCCAGCAGCCTATTGACTAGCGGGAGGCCCTCCTACGAGCAGTACTTC. Its translation: CASSLLTSGRPSYEQYF.

This clonotype has more than one count but fewer than ten. A much larger clone sits a single nucleotide away, making a read error possible. The V gene is TRBV29-1, the J gene TRBJ2-2, with D possibly matching TRBD2 (7 bases). CDR3 length: 14 residues. The germline V gene encodes CDR1 SQVTM and CDR2 ANQGSEA. The V end lost 7 bases, the J end lost 7 bases, and 19 bases lay between the germline ends. The CDR3, as DNA: TGCAGCGCTTCTACCCGGGGAGGGGGCGGGGAGCTGTTTTTT. The encoded protein is CSASTRGGGGELFF.

The chain employs TRBV7-9 and TRBJ1-1; 7 bases line up with TRBD1. The V and J ends lost 4 bases and 6 bases, in that order; junction bases with no gene match: 11. This CDR3 has 15 amino acids. From germline, CDR1 is SEHNR and CDR2 FQNEAQ (reference sequence). The CDR3 region has the DNA TGTGCCAGCAGCTCCCGTAGAGGGGGCCGCGCTGAAGCTTTCTTT. It specifies CASSSRRGGRAEAFF.

For the CDR3, the DNA is TGTGCCAGTAGTCTACGACGAGGGGACTGGCAGCCCCAGCATTTT. Protein: CASSLRRGDWQPQHF. The rearrangement links TRBV19 to TRBJ1-5, with D perhaps TRBD1 (5 bases). V shed 5 bases and J shed 7 bases, with 18 bases lying between them. Germline assignment: CDR1 LNHDA and CDR2 SQIVND (reference sequence). The CDR3 has 15 residues.

The chain uses TRBV27 and TRBJ2-7; 10 nucleotides match TRBD1. The CDR3 totals 16 residues. V trimming: 6 bases; J trimming: 2 bases; junction bases outside the gene matches: 10. Germline CDR1 MNHEY, CDR2 SMNVEV (reference sequence). Here the CDR3 DNA reads TGTGCCAGCAGGAACCGAGGACAGGGGGTCGCCTACGAGCAGTACTTC. It encodes CASRNRGQGVAYEQYF.

Concerning this clonotype itself: This sequence may be a read error, since a much larger clone differs from it by one base. The gene calls are TRBV10-3 and TRBJ2-5; D possibly corresponds to TRBD2 (5 bases). V lost 4 bases, J lost 4 bases, and 16 bases lay in between. This CDR3 region has 15 residues. Germline-derived CDR1 and CDR2 are ENHRY and SYGVKD. This CDR3 is CAISGPGSSRETQYF. The CDR3 DNA reads as TGTGCCATCAGTGGCCCGGGGTCTAGCCGAGAGACCCAGTACTTC.

The CDR3 reads CATREQAQDNYGYTF. DNA for the CDR3: TGTGCCACGAGGGAGCAGGCCCAGGATAACTATGGCTACACCTTC. This chain connects TRBV19 to TRBJ1-2; unclear D gene. The CDR3 sequence is 15 residues long. The germline V gene encodes CDR1 LNHDA and CDR2 SQIVND (reference sequence). V was cut by 10 bases and J by 1 base, with 19 bases left in between.

This clonotype has only a few counts. V is TRBV19 and J is TRBJ1-2, with D unclear. Deletions cut 7 bases from V and 4 bases from J, with 13 bases between. CDR3 length: 13 residues. CDR1 LNHDA and CDR2 SQIVND come from the germline V gene (reference sequence). The CDR3 here is CASMAPGSYGYTF. CDR3 DNA sequence: TGTGCCAGTATGGCCCCCGGGAGCTATGGCTACACCTTC.

Comments on this clonotype: A read error may explain this, as a much larger clone is one base away. This chain links TRBV7-2 with TRBJ2-7; TRBD1 aligns across 7 bases. CDR3 size: 14 residues. Germline V gene data show CDR1 as SGHTA and CDR2 as FQGNSA. The trim removed 10 bases at V and 6 bases at J, leaving 15 bases unmatched. CDR3 sequence: CANNPVTGLGEQYF. In DNA form, the CDR3 reads TGTGCCAACAACCCAGTGACAGGGCTGGGCGAGCAGTACTTC.

V usage is TRBV12-3 or TRBV12-4 and J usage is TRBJ2-7, with 7 positions matching TRBD1. TRBJ2-1 matches the DNA end more closely, so the J call is doubtful. The CDR3 length is 15 residues. The CDR3: CASSSSGTEGNEQFF. Here the CDR3 DNA reads TGTGCCAGCAGTTCGTCCGGGACAGAGGGCAATGAGCAGTTCTTC.

This clonotype appeared a few times. The V gene is TRBV20-1, the J gene TRBJ2-5; 12 bases line up with TRBD2. This CDR3 region has 16 residues. Germline trimming cut 6 bases from V and 4 bases from J; bases unmatched to any gene: 12. The germline gives CDR1 DFQATT, CDR2 SNEGSKA (reference sequence). The CDR3, as DNA: TGCAGTGCCGAGACACGGACTAGCGGGGACGCAGAGACCCAGTACTTC. This encodes CSAETRTSGDAETQYF.

There are many counts of this clonotype. The V and J genes are TRBV6-5 and TRBJ2-5; D is unresolved. Germline V gene sequence: CDR1 MNHEY, CDR2 SVGAGI. Between the trimmed V and J ends, which lost 2 bases and 14 bases, there was a span of 15 bases. The CDR3 sequence is 12 residues long. The chain's CDR3 is CASSYPIGPAYF. CDR3 sequence (DNA): TGTGCCAGCAGTTACCCCATCGGGCCGGCTTACTTC.

This clonotype came up many times. This chain connects TRBV20-1 to TRBJ2-5; D gene ambiguous. The CDR3 spans 15 residues. Trimming cost V 0 bases and J 7 bases, with 18 bases left between them. Germline CDR1 reads DFQATT; CDR2 reads SNEGSKA (reference sequence). In DNA, the CDR3 is TGCAGTGCTAGAGATCGTAGGGTACCCACCGGGACCCAGTACTTC. Protein product: CSARDRRVPTGTQYF.

The CDR3 region is CASSYNAGGGQPQHF. The CDR3 coding sequence is TGTGCCAGCAGTTATAACGCAGGGGGCGGTCAGCCCCAGCATTTT. V gene TRBV6-6 combines with J gene TRBJ1-5; the match to TRBD1 covers 8 bases. The CDR3 spans 15 residues. Looked up from germline, CDR1 is MNHNY and CDR2 is SVGAGI (reference sequence). With 3 bases clipped from V and 6 bases from J, the junction kept 7 bases outside the gene matches.

This clonotype was seen a handful of times. The rearrangement joins TRBV10-1 to TRBJ1-1; D is unresolved. Germline assignment: CDR1 WNHNN and CDR2 SYGVQD (reference sequence). This CDR3 has 14 residues. Trimming took off 0 bases at V and 7 bases at J, with 12 bases between the two ends. The CDR3 sequence is CASSESMVRYEAFF. The CDR3 DNA reads TGCGCCAGCAGTGAGTCGATGGTCAGGTATGAAGCTTTCTTT.

The table lists this clonotype with a few counts. The rearrangement links TRBV28 to TRBJ1-5; unclear D gene. Germline V gene data show CDR1 as MDHEN and CDR2 as SYDVKM. Trimming cost V 5 bases and J 7 bases, with 15 bases left between them. The CDR3 extends over 14 amino acids. The CDR3 region has the DNA TGTGCCAGCAGTCCAGGTAGTTTAAGGCAGCCCCAGCATTTT. Translating it yields CASSPGSLRQPQHF.

The chain has TRBV29-1 and TRBJ1-4; 7 bases map to TRBD1. Germline V gene data show CDR1 as SQVTM and CDR2 as ANQGSEA. The V gene end was trimmed by 8 bases and the J gene end by 4 bases; junction bases not matched to a gene: 10. The CDR3 sequence is 14 residues long. The CDR3 DNA reads as TGCAGCTCCCAACCGGGACAGCTTAATGAAAAACTGTTTTTT. Encoded protein: CSSQPGQLNEKLFF.